This T cell receptor beta chain comes out of a study of beta chain features in type 1 diabetes. Overall study findings and caveats: In comparison with healthy donors, patients had naive, central memory and Treg TCRB repertoires that appeared more similar. Patients with type 1 diabetes carried fewer insertions and had more deletions at their VDJ junctions. TCRB CDR3s were moderately but significantly shorter in Type 1 diabetes patients in all four CD4+ subsets.

Isolated RNA was reverse transcribed in full, so expressed TCRB transcripts were sequenced. Assay: immunoSEQ multiplex PCR; the TCRdb copy retains only in-frame clones and omits some. The sample lists 15,000 to 18,000 clones; 40% to 45% were seen once. CD45RO/CCR7/CD25/CD127/CD95/CD27 staining was used to isolate CD4+ naive, central memory, regulatory and stem cell-like memory cells by sorting. Regarding this clone: No antigen is known for it.

The receptor was derived from a middle-aged woman in good health. The specimen was stem cell memory CD4+ T cells from blood.

The CDR3 loop reads CASSLTGGTYGYTF. For the CDR3, the DNA is TGCGCCAGCAGCTTGACAGGGGGAACCTATGGCTACACCTTC. The chain couples TRBV5-1 to TRBJ1-2, with 8 positions matching TRBD1. The CDR3 totals 14 residues. J was trimmed by 4 bases and V by 1 base; bases with no gene match: 3. Looked up from germline, CDR1 is SGHRS and CDR2 is YFSETQ.